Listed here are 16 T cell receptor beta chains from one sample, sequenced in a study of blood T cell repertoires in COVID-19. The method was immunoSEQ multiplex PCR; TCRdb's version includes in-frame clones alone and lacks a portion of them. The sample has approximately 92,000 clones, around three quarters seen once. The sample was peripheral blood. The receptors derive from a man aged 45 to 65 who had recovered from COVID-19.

The CDR3 protein is CASRGLAGTSGANVLTF. The CDR3 DNA follows: TGTGCCAGCAGGGGACTAGCGGGTACCTCTGGGGCCAACGTCCTGACTTTC. J is TRBJ2-6 and V is TRBV27; 12 nucleotides match TRBD2. The ends lost 6 bases at V and 0 bases at J; junction bases unmatched: 3. Germline V gene lookup returns CDR1 MNHEY and CDR2 SMNVEV (reference sequence). The CDR3 is 17 amino acids.

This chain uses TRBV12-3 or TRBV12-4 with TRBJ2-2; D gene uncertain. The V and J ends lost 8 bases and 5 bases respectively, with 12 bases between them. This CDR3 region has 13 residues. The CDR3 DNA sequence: TGTGCCAGCCGTTACCCAGGAACCGGGGAGCTGTTTTTT. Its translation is CASRYPGTGELFF.

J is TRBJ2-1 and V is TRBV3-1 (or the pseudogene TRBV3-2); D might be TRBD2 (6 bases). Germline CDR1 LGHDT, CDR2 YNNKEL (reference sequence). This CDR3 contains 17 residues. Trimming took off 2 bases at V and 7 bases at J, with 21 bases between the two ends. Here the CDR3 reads CASSQLRLGRGLNEQFF. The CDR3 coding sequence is TGTGCCAGCAGCCAACTCCGCCTAGGGCGGGGTTTAAATGAGCAGTTCTTC.

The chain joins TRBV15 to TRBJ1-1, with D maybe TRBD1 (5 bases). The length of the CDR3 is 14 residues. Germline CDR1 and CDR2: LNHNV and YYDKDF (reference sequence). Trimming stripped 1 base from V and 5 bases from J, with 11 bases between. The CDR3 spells CATSRGAGRTEAFF. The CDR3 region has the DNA TGTGCCACCAGCAGAGGGGCAGGGAGGACTGAAGCTTTCTTT.

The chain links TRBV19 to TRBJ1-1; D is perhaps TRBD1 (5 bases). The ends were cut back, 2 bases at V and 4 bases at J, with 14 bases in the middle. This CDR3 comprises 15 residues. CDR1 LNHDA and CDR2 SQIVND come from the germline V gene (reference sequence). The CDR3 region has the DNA TGTGCCAGTAGTATACAGTTCTCGGGGGGCACTGAAGCTTTCTTT. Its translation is CASSIQFSGGTEAFF.

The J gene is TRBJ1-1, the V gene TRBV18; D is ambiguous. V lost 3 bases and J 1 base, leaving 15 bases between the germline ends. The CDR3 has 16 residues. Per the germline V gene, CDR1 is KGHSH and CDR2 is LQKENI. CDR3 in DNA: TGTGCCAGCTCACCTGCTGAAGGCGGGAGGAACACTGAAGCTTTCTTT. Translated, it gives CASSPAEGGRNTEAFF. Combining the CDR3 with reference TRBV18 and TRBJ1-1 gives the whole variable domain NAGVMQNPRHLVRRRGQEARLRCSPMKGHSHVYWYRQLPEEGLKFMVYLQKENIIDESGMPKERFSAEFPKEGPSILRIQQVVRGDSAAYFCASSPAEGGRNTEAFFGQGTRLTVV.

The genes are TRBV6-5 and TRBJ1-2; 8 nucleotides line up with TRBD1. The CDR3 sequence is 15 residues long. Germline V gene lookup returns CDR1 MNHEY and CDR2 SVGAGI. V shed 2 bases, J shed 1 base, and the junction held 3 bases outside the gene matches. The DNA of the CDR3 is TGTGCCAGCAGTTACAGAGACAGGGGTAACTATGGCTACACCTTC. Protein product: CASSYRDRGNYGYTF.

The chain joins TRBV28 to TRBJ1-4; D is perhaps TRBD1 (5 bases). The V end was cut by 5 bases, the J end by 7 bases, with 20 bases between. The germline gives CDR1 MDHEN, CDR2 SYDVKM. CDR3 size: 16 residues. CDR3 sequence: CASSPPREGRREKLFF. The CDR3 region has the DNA TGTGCCAGCAGTCCCCCCCGAGAGGGGAGGCGTGAAAAACTGTTTTTT. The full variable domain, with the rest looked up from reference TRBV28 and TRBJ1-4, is DVKVTQSSRYLVKRTGEKVFLECVQDMDHENMFWYRQDPGLGLRLIYFSYDVKMKEKGDIPEGYSVSREKKERFSLILESASTNQTSMYLCASSPPREGRREKLFFGSGTQLSVL.

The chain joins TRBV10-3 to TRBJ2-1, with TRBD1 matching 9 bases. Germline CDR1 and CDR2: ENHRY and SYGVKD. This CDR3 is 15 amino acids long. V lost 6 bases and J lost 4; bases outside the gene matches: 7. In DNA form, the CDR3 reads TGTGCCATCAGAAAGGAACAGGGGGCATACAATGAGCAGTTCTTC. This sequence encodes CAIRKEQGAYNEQFF.

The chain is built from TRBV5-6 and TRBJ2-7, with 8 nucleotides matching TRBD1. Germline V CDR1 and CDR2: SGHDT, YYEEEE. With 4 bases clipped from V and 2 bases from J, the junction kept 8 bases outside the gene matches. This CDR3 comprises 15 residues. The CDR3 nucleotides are TGTGCCAGCAGCAGATTGGGACAGGTCGCCTACGAGCAGTACTTC. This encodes CASSRLGQVAYEQYF.

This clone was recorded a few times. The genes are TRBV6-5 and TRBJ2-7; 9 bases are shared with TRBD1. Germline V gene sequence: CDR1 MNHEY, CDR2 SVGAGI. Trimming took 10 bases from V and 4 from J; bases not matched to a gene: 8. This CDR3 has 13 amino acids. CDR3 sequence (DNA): TGTGCCACCACTACCGACAGGGGGTACGAGCAGTACTTC. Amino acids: CATTTDRGYEQYF.

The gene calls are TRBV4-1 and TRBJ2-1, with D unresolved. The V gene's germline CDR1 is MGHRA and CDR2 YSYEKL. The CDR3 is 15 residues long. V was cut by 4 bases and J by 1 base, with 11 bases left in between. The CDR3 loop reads CASSLGVVSYNEQFF. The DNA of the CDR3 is TGCGCCAGCAGCCTTGGAGTAGTTTCCTACAATGAGCAGTTCTTC.

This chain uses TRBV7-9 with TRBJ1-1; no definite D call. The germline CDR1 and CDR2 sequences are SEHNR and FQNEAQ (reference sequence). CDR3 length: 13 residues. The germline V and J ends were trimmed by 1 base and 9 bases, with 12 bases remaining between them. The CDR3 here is CASSLEREVKAFF. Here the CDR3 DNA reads TGTGCCAGCAGCTTAGAAAGGGAGGTAAAAGCTTTCTTT.

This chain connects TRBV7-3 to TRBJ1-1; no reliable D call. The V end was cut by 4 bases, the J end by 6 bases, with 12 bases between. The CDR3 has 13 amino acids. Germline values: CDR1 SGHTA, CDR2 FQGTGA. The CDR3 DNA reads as TGTGCCAGCAGCTCCGGGTCCTTCGCTGAAGCTTTCTTT. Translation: CASSSGSFAEAFF.

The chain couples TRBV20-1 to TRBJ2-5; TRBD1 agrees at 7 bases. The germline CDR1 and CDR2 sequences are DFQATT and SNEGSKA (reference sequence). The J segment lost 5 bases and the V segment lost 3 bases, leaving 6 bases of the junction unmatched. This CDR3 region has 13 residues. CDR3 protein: CSASLGGRETQYF. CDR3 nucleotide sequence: TGCAGTGCTAGTTTAGGGGGCCGGGAGACCCAGTACTTC.

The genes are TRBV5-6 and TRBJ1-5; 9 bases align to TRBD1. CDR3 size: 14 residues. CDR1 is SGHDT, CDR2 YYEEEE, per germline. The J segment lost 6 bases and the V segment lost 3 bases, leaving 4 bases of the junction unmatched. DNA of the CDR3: TGTGCCAGCAGCTCACAGGGGGCTGGTCAGCCCCAGCATTTT. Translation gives CASSSQGAGQPQHF.